Below are 5 T cell receptor beta chains sequenced from a single sample in a study of OX40 agonist ivuxolimab in advanced cancers. Method: immunoSEQ multiplex PCR; TCRdb's copy keeps in-frame clones and lacks some. The table has roughly 92,000 clones, about 90% seen once; the top ten hold over 0.8%. The specimen comprised CD4+ or CD8+ T cells sorted from blood, sampled in a trial of the OX40 agonist ivuxolimab. The source is an adult with an advanced solid tumor such as melanoma, head and neck, liver or kidney cancer.

The chain is built from TRBV6-1 and TRBJ2-7, with 8 bases fitting TRBD1. This CDR3 has 15 amino acids. Germline V lookup: CDR1 MNHNS, CDR2 SASEGT. Losses at the gene ends were 5 bases for V and 0 bases for J; bases not matched to a gene: 6. In DNA, the CDR3 is TGTGCCAGCAGTTCCTGGACAGGGAACTCCTACGAGCAGTACTTC. Protein product: CASSSWTGNSYEQYF.

The rearrangement links TRBV7-9 to TRBJ2-5; D gene unclear. V dropped 2 bases and J dropped 5 bases, with 3 bases sitting between them. Per the germline V gene, CDR1 is SEHNR and CDR2 is FQNEAQ (reference sequence). This CDR3 spans 11 amino acids. CDR3 sequence (DNA): TGTGCCAGCAGCTTACTGGAGACCCAGTACTTC. Its protein is CASSLLETQYF.

The genes are TRBV7-2 and TRBJ2-5; 8 nucleotides align to TRBD1. After removal of 3 bases from V and 5 bases from J, the junction contained 5 bases not matched to a gene. Germline CDR1 is SGHTA and CDR2 is FQGNSA. This CDR3 contains 14 residues. In DNA form, the CDR3 reads TGTGCCAGCAGCTTCGGACAGGGCGGGGAGACCCAGTACTTC. As protein: CASSFGQGGETQYF.

The chain links TRBV5-4 to TRBJ2-5; 11 positions agree with TRBD1. The germline CDR1 and CDR2 sequences are SGHNT and YYREEE (reference sequence). The CDR3 spans 14 residues. The J segment lost 4 bases and the V segment lost 5 bases, leaving 4 bases of the junction unmatched. The CDR3 DNA reads as TGTGCCAGCAGTTCGGACAGGGGGCGAGAGACCCAGTACTTC. This sequence encodes CASSSDRGRETQYF.

The chain couples TRBV7-2 to TRBJ2-3, with D hard to call. Deletions cut 3 bases from V and 6 bases from J, with 4 bases between. This CDR3 spans 11 amino acids. CDR1 and CDR2 from the germline V gene are SGHTA and FQGNSA. The CDR3 DNA follows: TGTGCCAGCAGCTTGAAGGATACGCAGTATTTT. Its protein is CASSLKDTQYF.